The sequence of this T cell receptor (beta chain) was determined in a study of T-cell memory formation after mild COVID-19. Study results and caveats: Later expanders leaned toward CD4+, whereas clones contracting from day 15 to 85 were balanced CD4/CD8. The main location of contracting CD4+ clones was CM and EM, and that of contracting CD8+ clones was EMRA.

This clonotype turned up a few times. No antigen is known for it. TCRdb passed the 5' RACE reads through MiXCR, listing each CDR3 protein once. The sample records more than 250,000 distinct CDR3 sequences, around 15% being singletons. The CDR3 sequence is 12 residues long. V was clipped by 3 bases and J by 5 bases; unmatched bases: 1. CDR1 and CDR2 from the germline V gene are SGHKS and YYEKEE (reference sequence). The chain couples TRBV5-5 to TRBJ1-1, with 7 bases that match TRBD1. Sequences were obtained from PBMCs or a T cell subset sorted from them (not recorded which). The sequence derives from a man between 18 and 29 years old who had mild COVID-19 (a few samples of this study predate the infection). Cell type and time point are not known. The CDR3 sequence is CASSSRGTEAFF. CDR3 bases: TGTGCCAGCAGCTCCAGGGGGACTGAAGCTTTCTTT.